This is a list of T cell receptor beta chains from one sample in a study of blood T cell repertoires in COVID-19. The assay was immunoSEQ multiplex PCR, and TCRdb's table has in-frame clones only and misses some. The top ten clones hold around 6.8% of a sample with approximately 200,000 clones, around 83% of them seen once. Sequencing input: peripheral blood. The receptors stem from a woman between 50 and 59 years old with acute or convalescent COVID-19. The CDR3 runs from the conserved cysteine through the conserved F or W. Each record gives: clone size, CDR3 length, V gene, J gene, D gene, CDR3 DNA, CDR3 protein. A D gene is named only where the DNA matches it firmly. Clone size, where shown, is once, few, many, or a class for clones that have expanded.

>-|14|TRBV7-9|TRBJ1-3|-
TGTGCCAGCAGTCCCCGGGGGGATGGAAACACCATATATTTT
CASSPRGDGNTIYF
>-|15|TRBV28|TRBJ2-3|TRBD1
TGTGCCAGCAGTTTACCCACAGGGGCAGCAGATACGCAGTATTTT
CASSLPTGAADTQYF
>-|13|TRBV6-6|TRBJ2-7|TRBD2
TGTGCCAGCAGTTACGCGGGAGGTGCCGAGCAGTACTTC
CASSYAGGAEQYF
>-|16|TRBV7-2|TRBJ1-5|TRBD1
TGTGCCAGCAGGTATAGCGGGACAGGGGTCAATCAGCCCCAGCATTTT
CASRYSGTGVNQPQHF
>few|13|TRBV10-2|TRBJ1-1|-
TGCGCCAGCAGCCCCTGGAGCTACACTGAAGCTTTCTTT
CASSPWSYTEAFF
>-|14|TRBV7-9|TRBJ1-2|TRBD1
TGTGCCAGCAGCTCCACAGGGGGGAGCTATGGCTACACCTTC
CASSSTGGSYGYTF
>-|15|TRBV7-9|TRBJ2-1|TRBD2
TGTGCCAGCAGCCGAAGACTAGCGGGTGATGATGAGCAGTTCTTC
CASSRRLAGDDEQFF
>-|13|TRBV27|TRBJ1-6|-
TGTGCCAGCAGTCCCAGTATGGATTCACCCCTCCACTTT
CASSPSMDSPLHF
>few|14|TRBV24-1|TRBJ1-3|-
TGTGCCACCAGTGGGCCCCTCTCTGGAAACACCATATATTTT
CATSGPLSGNTIYF
>-|16|TRBV5-5|TRBJ1-2|TRBD1
TGTGCCAGCAGCTGGGTGGGCTCACAGGGGGGCTATGGCTACACCTTC
CASSWVGSQGGYGYTF
>-|15|TRBV5-1|TRBJ2-3|TRBD2
TGCGCCAGCAGCGCCGGGACTAGCGGGGGAGATACGCAGTATTTT
CASSAGTSGGDTQYF
>-|13|TRBV7-3|TRBJ2-1|TRBD2
TGTGCCAGCAGTCGGACTAGCGCCGTTGAGCAGTTCTTC
CASSRTSAVEQFF
>once|15|TRBV5-1|TRBJ2-3|TRBD2
TGCGCCAGCAGCTTGACTAGCGGGGTCACAGATACGCAGTATTTT
CASSLTSGVTDTQYF
>-|16|TRBV28|TRBJ1-5|TRBD1
TGTGCCAGCAGGGGAATGGGGACAGTTAGCAATCAGCCCCAGCATTTT
CASRGMGTVSNQPQHF
>-|12|TRBV12-3/TRBV12-4|TRBJ2-7|TRBD1
TGTGCCAGCAGGGACAGGATCTACGAGCAGTACTTC
CASRDRIYEQYF
>-|15|TRBV28|TRBJ2-3|TRBD2
TGTGCCAGCAGTTCCCTAGCGGACCCCACAGATACGCAGTATTTT
CASSSLADPTDTQYF
>-|14|TRBV6-5|TRBJ1-5|TRBD1
TGTGCCAGCAGTTCGACAGGGCGGGATCAGCCCCAGCATTTT
CASSSTGRDQPQHF
>-|14|TRBV29-1|TRBJ1-2|TRBD1
TGCAGCGTTGAGGGTTCCCGGGACAGGGTTGGCTACACCTTC
CSVEGSRDRVGYTF
>-|13|TRBV11-2|TRBJ1-2|TRBD1
TGTGCCAGCAGGGCACAGGGGGTCGATGGCTACACCTTC
CASRAQGVDGYTF
>-|14|TRBV28|TRBJ2-1|-
TGTGCCAGCTTATCTACCGAGAGATACAATGAGCAGTTCTTC
CASLSTERYNEQFF
>-|15|TRBV4-2|TRBJ1-6|-
TGTGCCAGCAGCCAAGAATGGAGGGGTAATTCACCCCTCCACTTT
CASSQEWRGNSPLHF
>once|14|TRBV6-2/TRBV6-3|TRBJ1-5|TRBD1
TGTGCCAGCAGTTATAGAGGGGGCAGTCAGCCCCAGCATTTT
CASSYRGGSQPQHF
>-|13|TRBV11-2|TRBJ1-1|TRBD1
TGTGCCAGCAGCTTAGGGGACAGGATTGAAGCTTTCTTT
CASSLGDRIEAFF
>-|14|TRBV10-2|TRBJ2-3|-
TGCGCCAGCAGTGGTCGGGTTAGCGACGGTACGCAGTATTTT
CASSGRVSDGTQYF
>-|16|TRBV29-1|TRBJ2-3|TRBD2
TGCAGCGTTGTGGGAGGCCTTAGCGGGGGCGGAGATACGCAGTATTTT
CSVVGGLSGGGDTQYF
>-|19|TRBV9|TRBJ2-3|TRBD1
TGTGCCAGCAGCGTAGATGGGACAGGGAAGGTGGGGGGCACAGATACGCAGTATTTT
CASSVDGTGKVGGTDTQYF
>-|14|TRBV27|TRBJ2-2|-
TGTGCCAGCAGACGCGGACAGAACACCGGGGAGCTGTTTTTT
CASRRGQNTGELFF
>-|17|TRBV7-6|TRBJ2-2|TRBD2
TGTGCCAGGGGGAAGGGACTAGCGGGAGACTACACCGGGGAGCTGTTTTTT
CARGKGLAGDYTGELFF
>-|14|TRBV25-1|TRBJ1-6|TRBD1
TGTGCCAGCAGCAGGACAGGGGAGCGTTCACCCCTCCACTTT
CASSRTGERSPLHF
>-|13|TRBV6-5|TRBJ2-1|TRBD2
TGTGCCAGCAGTTACTCAACCAGCGGGATCCAGTTCTTC
CASSYSTSGIQFF
>-|15|TRBV5-1|TRBJ1-1|-
TGCGCCAGCAGCTTGTACTCCAGGGATGAAGGTGAAGCTTTCTTT
CASSLYSRDEGEAFF
>-|15|TRBV6-5|TRBJ2-5|-
TGTGCCAGCAGTTCCACGTCTTTAGTACAAGAGACCCAGTACTTC
CASSSTSLVQETQYF
>-|14|TRBV19|TRBJ2-5|-
TGTGCCAGTAGTATCCGACAAGGTTCAGAGACCCAGTACTTC
CASSIRQGSETQYF
>-|16|TRBV19|TRBJ2-2|TRBD1
TGTGCCAGTAGTATGTCTGGACAGGCGAACACCGGGGAGCTGTTTTTT
CASSMSGQANTGELFF
>once|15|TRBV6-5|TRBJ2-7|TRBD1
TGTGCCAGCAGTTACCGTCGGACAGGGTTTAACGAGCAGTACTTC
CASSYRRTGFNEQYF
>once|14|TRBV9|TRBJ2-7|-
TGTGCCAGCAGCGTACAGGGCGTGGGGTACGAGCAGTACTTC
CASSVQGVGYEQYF
>-|15|TRBV28|TRBJ2-7|TRBD1
TGTGCCAGCAGTTTAGCGGGACAGGGGGAAGACGAGCAGTACTTC
CASSLAGQGEDEQYF
>-|14|TRBV28|TRBJ1-1|-
TGTGCCAGCAGTCCCCGGGTCCTGAACACTGAAGCTTTCTTT
CASSPRVLNTEAFF
>-|15|TRBV5-5|TRBJ2-7|TRBD1
TGTGCCAGCAGTTACGACAGGGGGATTTCCTACGAGCAGTACTTC
CASSYDRGISYEQYF
>-|13|TRBV6-1|TRBJ1-5|-
TGTGCCAGCAGTGACCAGGGCGGTCAGCCCCAGCATTTT
CASSDQGGQPQHF
>-|17|TRBV7-8|TRBJ2-3|-
TGTGCCAGCAGAAACGGCCGGCGGGGCACTAGCACAGATACGCAGTATTTT
CASRNGRRGTSTDTQYF
>-|14|TRBV28|TRBJ2-7|TRBD1
TGTGCCAGCGGTCGACAGGGGAGCTCCTACGAGCAGTACTTC
CASGRQGSSYEQYF